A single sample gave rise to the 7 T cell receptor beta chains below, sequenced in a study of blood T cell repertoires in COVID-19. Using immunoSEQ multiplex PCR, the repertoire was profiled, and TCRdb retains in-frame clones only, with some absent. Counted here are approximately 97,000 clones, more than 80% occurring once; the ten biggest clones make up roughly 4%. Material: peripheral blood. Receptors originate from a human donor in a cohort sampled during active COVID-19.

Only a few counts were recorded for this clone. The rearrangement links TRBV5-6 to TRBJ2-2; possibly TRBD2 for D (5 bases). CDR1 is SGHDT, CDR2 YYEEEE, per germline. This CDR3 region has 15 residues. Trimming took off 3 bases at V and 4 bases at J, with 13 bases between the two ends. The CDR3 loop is CASSYWGAATGELFF. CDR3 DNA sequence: TGTGCCAGCAGCTATTGGGGAGCGGCCACCGGGGAGCTGTTTTTT. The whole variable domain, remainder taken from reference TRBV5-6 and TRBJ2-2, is DAGVTQSPTHLIKTRGQQVTLRCSPKSGHDTVSWYQQALGQGPQFIFQYYEEEERQRGNFPDRFSGHQFPNYSSELNVNALLLGDSALYLCASSYWGAATGELFFGEGSRLTVL.

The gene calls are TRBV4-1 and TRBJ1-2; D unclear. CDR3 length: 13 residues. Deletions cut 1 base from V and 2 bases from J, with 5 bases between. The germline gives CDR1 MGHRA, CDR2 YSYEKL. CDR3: CASSQARNYGYTF. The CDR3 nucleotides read TGCGCCAGCAGCCAAGCCAGGAACTATGGCTACACCTTC.

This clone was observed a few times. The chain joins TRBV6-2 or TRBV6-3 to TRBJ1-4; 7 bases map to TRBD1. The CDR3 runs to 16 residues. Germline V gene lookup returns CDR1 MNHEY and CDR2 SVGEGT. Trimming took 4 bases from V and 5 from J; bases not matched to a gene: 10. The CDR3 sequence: CASSFARLQGNEKLFF. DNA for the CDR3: TGTGCCAGCAGTTTCGCGCGGCTACAGGGGAATGAAAAACTGTTTTTT.

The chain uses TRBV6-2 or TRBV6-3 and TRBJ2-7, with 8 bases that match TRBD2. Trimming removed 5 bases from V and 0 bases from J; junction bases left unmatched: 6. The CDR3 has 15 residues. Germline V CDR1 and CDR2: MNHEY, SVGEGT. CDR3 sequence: CASSPSGGSSYEQYF. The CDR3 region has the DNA TGTGCCAGCAGTCCAAGCGGGGGCAGCTCCTACGAGCAGTACTTC.

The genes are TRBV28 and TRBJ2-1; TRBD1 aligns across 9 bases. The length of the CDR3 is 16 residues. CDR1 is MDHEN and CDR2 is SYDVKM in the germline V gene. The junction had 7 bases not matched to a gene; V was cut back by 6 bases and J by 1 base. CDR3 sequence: CASRGRQGESYNEQFF. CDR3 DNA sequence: TGTGCCAGCAGGGGAAGACAGGGGGAATCCTACAATGAGCAGTTCTTC.

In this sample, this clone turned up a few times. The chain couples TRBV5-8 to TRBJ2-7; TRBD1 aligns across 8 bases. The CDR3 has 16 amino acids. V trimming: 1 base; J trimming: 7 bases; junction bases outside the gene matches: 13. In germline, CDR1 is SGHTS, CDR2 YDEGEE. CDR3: CASSLNLGQAFWEQYF. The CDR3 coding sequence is TGTGCCAGCAGCTTGAACTTGGGACAGGCCTTCTGGGAGCAGTACTTC. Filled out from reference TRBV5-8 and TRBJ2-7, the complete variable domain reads EAGVTQSPTHLIKTRGQQATLRCSPISGHTSVYWYQQALGLGLQFLLWYDEGEERNRGNFPPRFSGRQFPNYSSELNVNALELEDSALYLCASSLNLGQAFWEQYFGPGTRLTVT.

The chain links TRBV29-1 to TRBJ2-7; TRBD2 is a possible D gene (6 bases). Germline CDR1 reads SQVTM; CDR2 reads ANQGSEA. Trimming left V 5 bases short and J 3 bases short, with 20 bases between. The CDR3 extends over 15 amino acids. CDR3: CSVLDAGRRNYEQYF. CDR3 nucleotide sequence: TGCAGCGTTTTGGACGCGGGGCGGAGGAACTACGAGCAGTACTTC.